This T cell receptor (beta chain) was found in a study of tumor T cells in aggressive B-cell lymphoma. Trimming took off 4 bases at V and 5 bases at J, with 15 bases between the two ends. The germline gives CDR1 KGHSY, CDR2 FQNENV. The CDR3 runs to 14 residues. Clones were read by immunoSEQ multiplex PCR, and TCRdb kept only the in-frame ones, dropping some. The table includes 6,500 to 9,500 clones, around four fifths detected once. V usage is TRBV16 and J usage is TRBJ2-7; tentatively, D is TRBD2 (5 bases). Source material: tumor tissue. The sequence was obtained from an adult with diffuse large B cell lymphoma. As DNA, the CDR3 is TGTGCCAGCAGCCCTTGGCCCGAGGAGGACGAGCAGTACTTC. It codes for CASSPWPEEDEQYF.